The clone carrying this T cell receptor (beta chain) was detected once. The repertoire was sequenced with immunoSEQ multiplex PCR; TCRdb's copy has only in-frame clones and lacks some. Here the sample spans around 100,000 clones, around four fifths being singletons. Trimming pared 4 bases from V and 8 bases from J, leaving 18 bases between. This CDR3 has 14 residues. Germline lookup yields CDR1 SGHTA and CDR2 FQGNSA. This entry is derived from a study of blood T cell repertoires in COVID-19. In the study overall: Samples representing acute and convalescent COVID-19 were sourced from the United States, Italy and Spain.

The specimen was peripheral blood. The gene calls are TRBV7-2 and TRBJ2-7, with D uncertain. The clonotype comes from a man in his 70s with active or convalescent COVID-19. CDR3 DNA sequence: TGTGCCAGCAGCTCCCCCACAGAATCCCCGCAGCAGTACTTC. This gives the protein CASSSPTESPQQYF.